What follows describes a single T cell receptor (beta chain). Its specificity is not known. All patients relapsed after autologous stem cell transplantation, and brentuximab vedotin exposure varied. Only in-frame clones appear in the TCRdb table, and some are missing; sequencing was by immunoSEQ multiplex PCR. Here the sample spans some 14,000 clones, around four fifths being singletons. This sample stems from a study of PD-1 blockade in classical Hodgkin lymphoma. Overall study: Patients in the cohort were put on intravenous nivolumab, 3 mg/kg every 2 weeks. Overall study results and limits: The CD4+ diversity rise by C4D1 was clearest in complete responders. Individuals initiating nivolumab under 1 year after ASCT were excluded. No one has yet defined what causes the repertoire differences, which may be disease activity or prior therapy.

The receptor was derived from a human donor with classical Hodgkin lymphoma. The source was peripheral blood mononuclear cells (PBMCs), collected before the second cycle of nivolumab.

The DNA of the CDR3 is TGCGCCAGCAGCCAGGCCGGGACAGGGAGTGAAAAACTGTTTTTT. Translation: CASSQAGTGSEKLFF. V gene TRBV4-1 combines with J gene TRBJ1-4; 9 bases map to TRBD1. This CDR3 is 15 amino acids long. In germline, CDR1 is MGHRA, CDR2 YSYEKL. Unmatched junction bases numbered 6, after V lost 3 bases and J lost 7 bases.